This TCR beta chain is drawn from a study of blood T cell repertoires in COVID-19. Study-level background: The United States, Italy and Spain supplied acute and convalescent COVID-19 samples.

This CDR3 is built from 15 residues. Germline CDR1 is SGHTA and CDR2 is FQGNSA. V trimming: 1 base; J trimming: 4 bases; junction bases outside the gene matches: 2. In the original analysis: The assay estimated nucleated cells by amplifying reference gene primers. The protocol was immunoSEQ multiplex PCR, while the TCRdb copy is restricted to in-frame clones and leaves out a portion. For V, J and clone size, that table is used; D and trimming come from the DNA. The data contain some 250,000 clones, over 65% of them singletons. The material sequenced was peripheral blood. The V gene is TRBV7-2, the J gene TRBJ2-2; 8 bases agree with TRBD1. The clonotype was recovered from a woman of 80 years or more with acute or convalescent COVID-19. CDR3 protein: CASSLDRGSTGELFF. Here the CDR3 DNA reads TGTGCCAGCAGCTTAGACAGGGGGAGCACCGGGGAGCTGTTTTTT.